This T cell receptor beta chain is drawn from a study of blood T cell repertoires in COVID-19. Study in general: The samples span acute and convalescent COVID-19 from the United States, Italy and Spain. PBMCs, B-cell-depleted T cells, or T cells provided the cDNA or gDNA that made up the material.

Germline trimming cut 0 bases from V and 7 bases from J; bases unmatched to any gene: 6. The CDR3 extends over 15 amino acids. The germline gives CDR1 MNHEY, CDR2 SVGEGT. Clones were read by immunoSEQ multiplex PCR, and TCRdb kept only the in-frame ones, dropping some. This table holds about 83,000 clones, around 88% found once. This receptor was obtained from a man aged 50-59 years with active COVID-19. V and J are TRBV6-2 or TRBV6-3 and TRBJ1-2; TRBD1 aligns across 9 bases. Specimen: peripheral blood. CDR3 loop: CASSYSGQGPSGYTF. DNA for the CDR3: TGTGCCAGCAGTTACTCTGGACAGGGGCCGTCTGGCTACACCTTC.